The 10 T cell receptor beta chains in this list originate from one sample, sequenced in a study of CD8 T cells in Susac syndrome (dated by TCRdb to the late 2010s). Receptors were amplified or captured by the immunoSEQ multiplex PCR assay. RNA was extracted with the RNeasy kit and about 0.5 to 1 ug was reverse transcribed using random hexamers. TCRdb passed the public sequencing reads through fastp at Q25 and MiXCR, retaining productive beta sequences. Identical CDR3 protein sequences are pooled into one entry, listed with their most common genes and DNA. Across this sample there are under 300,000 distinct CDR3 sequences, with less than 96% seen only once. Approximately 0.1% of the sample comes from the top ten. The sequenced sample consisted of CD4+ T cells from PBMCs. The source is a human donor with Susac syndrome.

The V gene is TRBV27, the J gene TRBJ2-7, with 8 positions matching TRBD1. The ends lost 8 bases at V and 3 bases at J; junction bases unmatched: 9. Looked up from germline, CDR1 is MNHEY and CDR2 is SMNVEV (reference sequence). This CDR3 spans 14 amino acids. CDR3 sequence: CASGDRGSNYEQYF. CDR3 DNA: TGTGCCAGCGGAGACAGGGGATCCAACTACGAGCAGTACTTC.

This clonotype was seen just once. The rearrangement joins TRBV29-1 to TRBJ2-3; D tentatively reads TRBD1 or TRBD2 (6 bases each). This CDR3 is built from 13 residues. V dropped 2 bases and J dropped 1 base, with 7 bases sitting between them. Looked up from germline, CDR1 is SQVTM and CDR2 is ANQGSEA. The CDR3 DNA reads as TGCAGCGTTGAAAGGGGGGGCACAGATACGCAGTATTTT. Amino acid sequence: CSVERGGTDTQYF.

The gene calls are TRBV7-2 and TRBJ2-2; D possibly matches TRBD1 or TRBD2 (6 bases each). Trimming removed 4 bases at V and 4 bases at J, with 19 bases between. The CDR3 runs 17 residues. The germline V gene has CDR1 SGHTA and CDR2 FQGNSA. The CDR3 nucleotides read TGTGCCAGCAGCTCCACCTCGACAGGACTAACCACCGGGGAGCTGTTTTTT. It translates to CASSSTSTGLTTGELFF. Supplemented by reference TRBV7-2 and TRBJ2-2, the full variable domain reads GAGVSQSPSNKVTEKGKDVELRCDPISGHTALYWYRQSLGQGLEFLIYFQGNSAPDKSGLPSDRFSAERTGGSVSTLTIQRTQQEDSAVYLCASSSTSTGLTTGELFFGEGSRLTVL.

The rearrangement uses TRBV15 and TRBJ2-1, with TRBD2 as a possible D gene (6 bases). The germline V gene has CDR1 LNHNV and CDR2 YYDKDF (reference sequence). The ends were cut back, 0 bases at V and 4 bases at J, with 16 bases in the middle. The CDR3 consists of 17 residues. The CDR3 reads CATSRDPVGGLYNEQFF. As DNA, the CDR3 is TGTGCCACCAGCAGAGACCCCGTGGGAGGCTTGTACAATGAGCAGTTCTTC.

This rearrangement joins TRBV5-6 to TRBJ2-1; D possibly corresponds to TRBD2 (5 bases). The germline V gene has CDR1 SGHDT and CDR2 YYEEEE. The CDR3 length is 11 residues. The ends were cut back, 5 bases at V and 8 bases at J, with 8 bases in the middle. The CDR3 coding sequence is TGTGCCAGCAGTCTGGACTATGAGCAGTTCTTC. It codes for CASSLDYEQFF.

The table lists this clonotype with a count of one. The chain links TRBV20-1 to TRBJ2-1; 7 bases agree with TRBD2. After removal of 5 bases from V and 4 bases from J, the junction contained 11 bases not matched to a gene. The germline V gene encodes CDR1 DFQATT and CDR2 SNEGSKA (reference sequence). The CDR3 is 15 residues long. The CDR3 is CSAPPASGLYNEQFF. The CDR3 region has the DNA TGCAGTGCTCCCCCGGCTAGCGGTTTGTACAATGAGCAGTTCTTC.

The chain links TRBV28 to TRBJ1-2, with 9 bases lining up with TRBD1. Germline V gene data show CDR1 as MDHEN and CDR2 as SYDVKM. The CDR3 consists of 13 residues. J was trimmed by 4 bases and V by 8 bases; bases with no gene match: 5. The DNA of the CDR3 is TGTGCCAGCGCGATGACAGGGGGCTATGGCTACACCTTC. Its protein product is CASAMTGGYGYTF.

This chain joins TRBV9 and TRBJ2-5; D is unclear. CDR3 length: 14 residues. The germline V gene has CDR1 SGDLS and CDR2 YYNGEE. V dropped 3 bases and J dropped 1 base, with 10 bases sitting between them. The CDR3 spells CASSEVPTQETQYF. Written as DNA, the CDR3 is TGTGCCAGCAGCGAGGTTCCGACCCAAGAGACCCAGTACTTC.

The chain couples TRBV28 to TRBJ2-7, with D tentatively TRBD1 (6 bases). The CDR3 covers 16 residues. The V gene lost 5 bases and the J gene lost 2 bases, with 19 bases spanning the gap. Germline CDR1 reads MDHEN; CDR2 reads SYDVKM. CDR3 DNA sequence: TGTGCCAGCAGTCCATGGCCGGGACAAGAAACCTACGAGCAGTACTTC. Translating it yields CASSPWPGQETYEQYF.

Written as DNA, the CDR3 is TGTGCCAGCAGCCTCTCGGAGTCCACAGATACGCAGTATTTT. Translated: CASSLSESTDTQYF. The chain recombines TRBV13 with TRBJ2-3; D not certain. From germline, CDR1 is PRHDT and CDR2 FYEKMQ (reference sequence). The CDR3 covers 14 residues. V was pared by 5 bases and J by 2 bases, with 11 bases between.